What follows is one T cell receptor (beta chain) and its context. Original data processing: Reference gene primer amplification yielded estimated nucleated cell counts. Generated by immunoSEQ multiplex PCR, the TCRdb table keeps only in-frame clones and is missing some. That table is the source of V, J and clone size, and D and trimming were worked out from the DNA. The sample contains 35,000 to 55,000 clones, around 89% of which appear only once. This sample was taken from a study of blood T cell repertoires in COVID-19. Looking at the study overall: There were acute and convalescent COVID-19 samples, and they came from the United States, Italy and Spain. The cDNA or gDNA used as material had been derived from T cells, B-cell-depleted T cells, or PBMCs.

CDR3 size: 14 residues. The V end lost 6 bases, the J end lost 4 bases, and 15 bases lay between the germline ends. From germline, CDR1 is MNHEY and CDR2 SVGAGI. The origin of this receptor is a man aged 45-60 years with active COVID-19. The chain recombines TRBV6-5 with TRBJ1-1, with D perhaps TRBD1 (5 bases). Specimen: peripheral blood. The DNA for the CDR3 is TGTGCCAGCAGCTGGCGACAGATCCCCACTGAAGCTTTCTTT. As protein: CASSWRQIPTEAFF.